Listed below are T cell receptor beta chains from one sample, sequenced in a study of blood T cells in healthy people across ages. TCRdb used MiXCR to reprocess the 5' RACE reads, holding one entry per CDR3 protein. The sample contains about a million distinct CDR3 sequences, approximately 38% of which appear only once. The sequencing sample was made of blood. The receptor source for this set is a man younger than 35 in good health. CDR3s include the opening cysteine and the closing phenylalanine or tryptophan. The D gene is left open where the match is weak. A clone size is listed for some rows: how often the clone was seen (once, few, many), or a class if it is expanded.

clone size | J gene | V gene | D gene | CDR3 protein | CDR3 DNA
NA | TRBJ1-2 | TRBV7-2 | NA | CASSFFDRRYLSRYGYTF | TGTGCCAGCAGCTTCTTCGACAGGCGCTATCTGAGTCGGTATGGCTACACCTTC
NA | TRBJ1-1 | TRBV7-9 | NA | CASSLSAATTEAFF | TGTGCCAGCAGCTTGTCGGCTGCCACCACTGAAGCTTTCTTT
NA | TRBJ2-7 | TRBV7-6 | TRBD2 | CASSLESSGGVEQYF | TGTGCCAGCAGCTTAGAGAGTAGCGGGGGGGTTGAGCAGTACTTC
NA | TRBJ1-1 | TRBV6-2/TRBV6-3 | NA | CASSYSSAVRGGEAFF | TGTGCCAGCAGTTACTCGTCGGCAGTTCGAGGGGGGGAGGCTTTCTTT
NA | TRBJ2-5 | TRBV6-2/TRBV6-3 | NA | CASSFDQPWGTQYF | TGTGCCAGCAGCTTCGACCAACCTTGGGGGACCCAGTACTTC
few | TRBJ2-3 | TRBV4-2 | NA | CASSQGLLQGPSTDTQYF | TGTGCCAGCAGCCAAGGACTCCTCCAGGGGCCTAGCACAGATACGCAGTATTTT
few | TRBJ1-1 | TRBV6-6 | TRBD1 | CASSFARDREEAFF | TGTGCCAGCAGTTTTGCCCGGGACAGGGAGGAAGCTTTCTTT
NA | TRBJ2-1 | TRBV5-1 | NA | CASTLGVANEQFF | TGCGCCAGCACCTTGGGAGTAGCCAATGAGCAGTTCTTC
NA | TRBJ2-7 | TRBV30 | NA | CAWSVPGGYEQYF | TGTGCCTGGAGTGTGCCAGGAGGCTACGAGCAGTACTTC
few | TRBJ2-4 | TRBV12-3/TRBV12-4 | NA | CASTTGGNIQYF | TGTGCCAGCACCACCGGGGGAAACATTCAGTACTTC
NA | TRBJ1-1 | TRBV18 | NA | CASSPTTENTEAFF | TGTGCCAGCTCACCAACGACCGAGAACACTGAAGCTTTCTTT
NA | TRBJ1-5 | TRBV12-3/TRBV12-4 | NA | CASSLELSQPQHF | TGTGCCAGCAGTTTGGAGTTAAGTCAGCCCCAGCATTTT
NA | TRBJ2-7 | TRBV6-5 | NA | CASSSFRGTYNEQYF | TGTGCCAGCAGTTCATTCAGGGGAACCTACAATGAGCAGTACTTC
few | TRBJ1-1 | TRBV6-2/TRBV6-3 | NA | CASKTPSRGGNTEAFF | TGTGCCAGCAAGACACCCTCACGAGGGGGGAACACTGAAGCTTTCTTT
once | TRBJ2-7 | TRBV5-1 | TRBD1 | CASSPKTGTGDYNEQYF | TGCGCCAGCAGCCCAAAAACCGGGACAGGGGACTACAATGAGCAGTACTTC
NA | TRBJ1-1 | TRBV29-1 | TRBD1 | CSGGDRYLSTEAFF | TGCAGCGGGGGGGACAGATATTTGTCCACTGAAGCTTTCTTT
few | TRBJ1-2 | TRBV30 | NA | CAFHEGAGVFYGYTF | TGTGCCTTCCACGAGGGTGCAGGGGTTTTCTATGGCTACACCTTC
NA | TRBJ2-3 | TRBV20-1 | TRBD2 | CSAPSGAALVDTQYF | TGCAGTGCCCCTAGCGGGGCAGCGCTGGTAGATACGCAGTATTTT
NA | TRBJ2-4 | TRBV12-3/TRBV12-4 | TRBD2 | CASTLRGSETKNIQYF | TGTGCCAGCACCCTGCGGGGGTCCGAAACCAAAAACATTCAGTACTTC
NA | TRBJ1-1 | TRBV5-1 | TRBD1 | CASSSPGTEANTEAFF | TGCGCCAGCAGCTCTCCCGGGACAGAAGCGAACACTGAAGCTTTCTTT
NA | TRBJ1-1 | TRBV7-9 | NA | CASSLNPVGTFF | TGTGCCAGCAGCTTAAATCCGGTGGGTACTTTCTTT
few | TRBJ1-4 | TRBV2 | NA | CAAPPCVEKLFF | TGTGCCGCGCCCCCCTGCGTAGAAAAACTGTTTTTT
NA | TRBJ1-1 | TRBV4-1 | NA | CASSNGRTNTEAFF | TGCGCCAGCAGCAACGGACGTACGAACACTGAAGCTTTCTTT
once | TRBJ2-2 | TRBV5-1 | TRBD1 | CASSPDRGVNTGELFF | TGCGCCAGCAGCCCCGACAGGGGTGTTAACACCGGGGAGCTGTTTTTT
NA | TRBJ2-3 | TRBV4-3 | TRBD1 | CASSQDGTGGYTQYF | TGCGCCAGCAGCCAAGACGGAACAGGGGGATATACGCAGTATTTT
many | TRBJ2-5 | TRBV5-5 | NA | CASSELVQGYQETQYF | TGTGCCAGCAGCGAACTTGTACAGGGCTACCAAGAGACCCAGTACTTC
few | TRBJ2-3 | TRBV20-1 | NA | CSASGRPFSTDTQYF | TGCAGTGCTTCCGGACGGCCGTTTTCCACAGATACGCAGTATTTT
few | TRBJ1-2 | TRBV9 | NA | CASSVATRMGENYGYTF | TGTGCCAGCAGCGTAGCTACTCGAATGGGGGAAAACTATGGCTACACCTTC
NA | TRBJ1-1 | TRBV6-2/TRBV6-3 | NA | CASSYGPGAAAFF | TGTGCCAGCAGTTACGGTCCAGGGGCTGCGGCTTTCTTT
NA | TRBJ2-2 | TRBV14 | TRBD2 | CASSQEGTSGWNTGELFF | TGTGCCAGCAGCCAAGAGGGGACTAGCGGATGGAACACCGGGGAGCTGTTTTTT
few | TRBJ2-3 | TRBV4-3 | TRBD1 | CASSQEVWDRSDTQYF | TGCGCCAGCAGCCAAGAGGTGTGGGACAGATCAGATACGCAGTATTTT
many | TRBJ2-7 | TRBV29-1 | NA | CSVEVGGYEQYF | TGCAGCGTTGAAGTAGGGGGCTACGAGCAGTACTTC
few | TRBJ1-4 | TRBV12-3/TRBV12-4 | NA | CASSLRGGANEKLFF | TGTGCCAGCAGTTTACGGGGGGGAGCTAATGAAAAACTGTTTTTT
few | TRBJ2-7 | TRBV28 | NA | CATQVLGREQYF | TGTGCCACCCAGGTGTTAGGACGCGAGCAGTACTTC
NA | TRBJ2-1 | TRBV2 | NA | CASRSPGGARNEQFF | TGTGCCAGCAGGAGCCCTGGCGGGGCGCGGAATGAGCAGTTCTTC
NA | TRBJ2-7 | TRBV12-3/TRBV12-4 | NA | CASSERRNNEQYF | TGTGCCAGCAGTGAACGACGGAACAATGAGCAGTACTTC
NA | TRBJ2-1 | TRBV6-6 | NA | CASREWSDEQFF | TGTGCCAGCAGGGAGTGGAGCGATGAGCAGTTCTTC
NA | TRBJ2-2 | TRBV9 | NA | CASTPEGTGELFF | TGTGCCAGCACCCCTGAGGGGACCGGGGAGCTGTTTTTT
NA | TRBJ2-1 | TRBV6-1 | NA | CASSVTTGIPYNEQFF | TGTGCCAGCAGTGTCACTACAGGGATACCCTACAATGAGCAGTTCTTC
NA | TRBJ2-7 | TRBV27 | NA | CASGKGQTYEQYF | TGTGCCAGCGGAAAGGGACAAACCTACGAGCAGTACTTC
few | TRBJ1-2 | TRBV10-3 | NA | CAIRVGANYGYTF | TGTGCCATCAGGGTCGGGGCTAACTATGGCTACACCTTC
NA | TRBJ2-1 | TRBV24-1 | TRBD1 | CATSDPTGIGGNNEQFF | TGTGCCACCAGTGATCCGACAGGGATAGGAGGAAACAATGAGCAGTTCTTC